This T cell receptor beta chain originates from a study of CD8+ T cells in alopecia areata. Whole-study context: Tofacitinib exposure lasted 6 to 18 months, followed by 6 months off drug. Study outcomes and limitations: Patients showed less clear TCR sequence sharing than mice, possibly partly because of HLA diversity.

About this clone itself: Its antigen is not known.

This CDR3 comprises 11 residues. CDR1 is SGHDN and CDR2 is FVKESK in the germline V gene. The V and J ends lost 8 bases and 2 bases respectively, with 7 bases between them. Isolated RNA was reverse transcribed into cDNA used as the sequencing template. Here immunoSEQ multiplex PCR was the method, and the copy in TCRdb shows in-frame clones only, minus some. The sample gives about 160,000 clones, around 86% of which show up once; about 16% is in the top ten. Source: CD8+ T cells sorted from blood, taken at week 0. The rearrangement joins TRBV14 to TRBJ2-7; no reliable D call. The clonotype comes from a human donor with alopecia areata. This CDR3 is CASGLAYEQYF. The CDR3 DNA is TGTGCCAGCGGGTTAGCCTACGAGCAGTACTTC.